This entry lists 32 T cell receptor beta chains sequenced from one sample in a study of cytomegalovirus exposure and HLA in healthy donors (dated by TCRdb to the late 2010s). Receptors were amplified or captured by the immunoSEQ multiplex PCR assay. For the multiplex PCR, a mixture combining 60 forward primers for TCR Vbeta segments and 13 reverse primers for TCR Jbeta segments was used. TCRdb provides this immuneACCESS table in a form limited to in-frame rearrangements. Some clones are lacking; in checked studies, under half of them reflect an unresolved V gene, and why the rest are absent is not known. The sample yields about 150,000 clones; around 65% were counted once. Over 1.5% of the sample lies in the top ten. The specimen sequenced was PBMCs. The receptors stem from a male donor in good health and CMV-seronegative.

This rearrangement joins TRBV5-1 to TRBJ1-4, with a possible D match to TRBD1 (6 bases). Trimming removed 4 bases from V and 5 bases from J, with 12 bases in between. Germline CDR1 SGHRS, CDR2 YFSETQ. This CDR3 has 14 amino acids. CDR3 protein: CASSQGQTNEKLFF. For the CDR3, the DNA is TGCGCCAGCAGCCAGGGGCAGACGAATGAAAAACTGTTTTTT.

The rearrangement joins TRBV11-2 to TRBJ1-2; TRBD1 matches 9 bases. The CDR3 has 19 amino acids. CDR1 and CDR2 from the germline V gene are SGHAT and FQNNGV. The junction had 19 bases not matched to a gene; V was cut back by 3 bases and J by 5 bases. The CDR3 coding sequence is TGTGCCAGCAGCTTCTCGGCCCGCCATGTACAGGGGGCGCAGTATGGCTACACCTTC. It encodes CASSFSARHVQGAQYGYTF.

The J gene is TRBJ1-1, the V gene TRBV10-3; D ambiguous. The CDR3 runs to 13 residues. Between the trimmed V and J ends, which lost 5 bases and 7 bases, there was a span of 14 bases. CDR1 is ENHRY, CDR2 SYGVKD, per germline. CDR3 protein: CAISSRERVEAFF. The CDR3 region has the DNA TGTGCCATCAGTTCTAGGGAGAGGGTTGAAGCTTTCTTT.

This clone was recorded a few times. The chain has TRBV7-9 and TRBJ2-2, with TRBD1 matching 7 bases. The CDR3 contains 14 residues. Germline-derived CDR1 and CDR2 are SEHNR and FQNEAQ (reference sequence). V dropped 7 bases and J dropped 5; count of bases not matched to a gene: 7. As DNA, the CDR3 is TGTGCCAGCACGATGACAGGGCGGACCGGGGAGCTGTTTTTT. It translates to CASTMTGRTGELFF.

This chain joins TRBV23-1 and TRBJ1-3; 11 bases match TRBD1. TRBV23-1 is identified as an open reading frame with a role that is uncertain. The CDR3 covers 20 residues. J gave up 2 bases and V 0 bases, and 12 bases lay outside the gene matches. CDR3 in DNA: TGCGCCAGCAGTCAATCGGATTTAAACGGACAGGGGGCGGCTGGAAACACCATATATTTT. Amino acid sequence: CASSQSDLNGQGAAGNTIYF.

This clone was detected a few times. The chain uses TRBV27 and TRBJ2-1; TRBD1 agrees at 8 bases. V was pared by 6 bases and J by 9 bases, with 10 bases of the junction left unmatched. This CDR3 comprises 14 residues. Germline values: CDR1 MNHEY, CDR2 SMNVEV (reference sequence). The CDR3 coding sequence is TGTGCCAGCAGCCGAATTGACAGGGGCGGTGAGCAGTTCTTC. It encodes CASSRIDRGGEQFF.

The chain has TRBV6-5 and TRBJ1-6; D is unclear. CDR3 length: 12 residues. Per germline, CDR1 MNHEY and CDR2 SVGAGI. V lost 6 bases, J lost 13 bases, and 13 bases lay in between. CDR3 sequence: CASSKGDSPLHF. CDR3 nucleotides: TGTGCCAGCAGCAAGGGAGACTCGCCCCTCCACTTT.

The chain joins TRBV9 to TRBJ2-7; weak D call: TRBD2 (6 bases). Trimming cost V 3 bases and J 2 bases, with 12 bases left between them. Germline V gives CDR1 SGDLS, CDR2 YYNGEE. The CDR3 spans 14 residues. The CDR3 DNA reads as TGTGCCAGCAGCGCCGCGGGGACTCCCTACGAGCAGTACTTC. This encodes CASSAAGTPYEQYF.

This clone came up once. The chain employs TRBV4-2 and TRBJ2-3; D might be TRBD2 (5 bases). Germline values: CDR1 LGHNA, CDR2 YNFKEQ. The V end was cut by 1 base, the J end by 6 bases, with 17 bases between. CDR3 size: 16 residues. Here the CDR3 reads CASSQGSAPEVDTQYF. The CDR3, as DNA: TGTGCCAGCAGCCAAGGGTCAGCGCCGGAGGTGGATACGCAGTATTTT.

The table lists this clone with a few counts. The V gene is TRBV28, the J gene TRBJ2-7, with D tentatively TRBD2 (6 bases). V lost 3 bases to trimming and J lost 4 bases, with 13 bases between them. From germline, CDR1 is MDHEN and CDR2 SYDVKM. The CDR3 extends over 14 amino acids. CDR3 region: CASSLGLLMYEQYF. CDR3 coding DNA: TGTGCCAGCAGTTTGGGACTTTTGATGTACGAGCAGTACTTC. The whole variable domain, filled in from reference TRBV28 and TRBJ2-7, reads DVKVTQSSRYLVKRTGEKVFLECVQDMDHENMFWYRQDPGLGLRLIYFSYDVKMKEKGDIPEGYSVSREKKERFSLILESASTNQTSMYLCASSLGLLMYEQYFGPGTRLTVT.

The gene calls are TRBV15 and TRBJ1-4; D is possibly TRBD1 (6 bases). Germline CDR1 is LNHNV and CDR2 is YYDKDF (reference sequence). The CDR3 loop spans 16 amino acids. V was shortened by 0 bases and J by 4 bases, with 12 bases between the two germline ends. CDR3 nucleotide sequence: TGTGCCACCAGCAGAGATACCTGGGGGCTTAATGAAAAACTGTTTTTT. Its translation: CATSRDTWGLNEKLFF.

The chain carries TRBV6-8 and TRBJ2-5, with a weak D call TRBD2 (5 bases). The CDR3 is made up of 12 amino acids. V gave up 9 bases and J gave up 3 bases, with 11 bases separating them. Germline-derived CDR1 and CDR2 are MNHGY and SAAAGT. DNA of the CDR3: TGTGCCAGTATTACGGGGAAAGAGACCCAGTACTTC. It codes for CASITGKETQYF.

In its sample, this clone was seen a few times. This chain connects TRBV5-1 to TRBJ2-2; D perhaps matches TRBD1 (5 bases). This CDR3 has 15 residues. The germline CDR1 and CDR2 sequences are SGHRS and YFSETQ. V lost 2 bases and J 3 bases, leaving 11 bases between the germline ends. CDR3 nucleotide sequence: TGCGCCAGCAGCTTCGGACACACAGACACCGGGGAGCTGTTTTTT. Protein product: CASSFGHTDTGELFF.

The chain combines TRBV6-4 with TRBJ1-1; D perhaps matches TRBD1 (6 bases). The ends were cut back, 5 bases at V and 1 base at J, with 11 bases in the middle. The germline CDR1 and CDR2 sequences are MRHNA and SNTAGT. The CDR3 has 14 amino acids. The CDR3 region is CASSPRGENTEAFF. CDR3 in DNA: TGTGCCAGCAGTCCCAGGGGCGAGAACACTGAAGCTTTCTTT.

The chain recombines TRBV2 with TRBJ1-3; D not certain. CDR3 length equals 15 residues. The ends were cut back, 2 bases at V and 0 bases at J, with 8 bases in the middle. Germline values: CDR1 SNHLY, CDR2 FYNNEI. The CDR3 DNA reads as TGTGCCAGCAGTGAAAGAGGGAGCTCTGGAAACACCATATATTTT. This encodes CASSERGSSGNTIYF.

This clone was picked up a small number of times. The chain carries TRBV6-5 and TRBJ1-4, with TRBD1 as a possible D gene (6 bases). V gave up 5 bases and J gave up 8 bases, with 18 bases separating them. The V gene's germline CDR1 is MNHEY and CDR2 SVGAGI. The CDR3 loop spans 15 amino acids. CDR3: CASSHQHRVREKLFF. CDR3 DNA: TGTGCCAGCAGTCACCAACACAGGGTACGGGAAAAACTGTTTTTT.

This clone was seen a handful of times. The rearrangement uses TRBV7-9 and TRBJ2-5; 14 positions agree with TRBD2. Looked up from germline, CDR1 is SEHNR and CDR2 is FQNEAQ (reference sequence). The CDR3 is 17 residues long. V gave up 3 bases and J gave up 3 bases; unmatched junction bases: 6. This chain's CDR3 is CASSLLGLAGEKETQYF. The CDR3 DNA is TGTGCCAGCAGCTTGCTGGGACTAGCGGGGGAAAAAGAGACCCAGTACTTC.

This chain joins TRBV27 and TRBJ2-1, with 7 positions matching TRBD1. Losses at the gene ends were 5 bases for V and 9 bases for J; bases not matched to a gene: 10. The CDR3 runs 14 residues. Germline V gives CDR1 MNHEY, CDR2 SMNVEV (reference sequence). DNA of the CDR3: TGTGCCAGCAGTATCACTCCCACAGGGGTTGAGCAGTTCTTC. This sequence encodes CASSITPTGVEQFF.

This clone turned up a few times. The chain is built from TRBV7-6 and TRBJ2-7, with 16 bases that match TRBD2. The CDR3 is 16 amino acids. With 5 bases clipped from V and 2 bases from J, the junction kept 3 bases outside the gene matches. CDR1 is SGHVS, CDR2 FNYEAQ, per germline. The CDR3 region has the DNA TGTGCCAGCAGCCCGGGGACTAGCGGGGGGGCCTACGAGCAGTACTTC. Protein: CASSPGTSGGAYEQYF. Drawing the rest from reference TRBV7-6 and TRBJ2-7, the complete variable domain is GAGVSQSPRYKVTKRGQDVALRCDPISGHVSLYWYRQALGQGPEFLTYFNYEAQQDKSGLPNDRFSAERPEGSISTLTIQRTEQRDSAMYRCASSPGTSGGAYEQYFGPGTRLTVT.

The rearrangement joins TRBV28 to TRBJ2-7; D remains ambiguous. Trimming removed 1 base from V and 3 bases from J, with 16 bases in between. CDR1 is MDHEN and CDR2 is SYDVKM in the germline V gene. The CDR3 runs 16 residues. CDR3 sequence reads: CASSLFSRRYRYEQYF. The CDR3 DNA follows: TGTGCCAGCAGTTTATTTTCGAGGAGATACCGCTACGAGCAGTACTTC.

The chain carries TRBV30 and TRBJ1-3; D not resolved. Trimming pared 3 bases from V and 4 bases from J, leaving 7 bases between. CDR3 length: 12 residues. The V gene's germline CDR1 is GTSNPN and CDR2 SVGIG (reference sequence). The DNA of the CDR3 is TGTGCCTGGAGAAACAGAGGAAACACCATATATTTT. Translated, it gives CAWRNRGNTIYF.

V usage is TRBV2 and J usage is TRBJ2-7, with D possibly TRBD1 on 6 matching bases. Germline V gene data show CDR1 as SNHLY and CDR2 as FYNNEI. CDR3 length equals 13 residues. Deletions cut 4 bases from V and 6 bases from J, with 13 bases between. CDR3: CASSVGAPLEQYF. CDR3 DNA sequence: TGTGCCAGCAGTGTGGGGGCCCCCCTCGAGCAGTACTTC.

The chain combines TRBV6-1 with TRBJ1-5; possible D gene TRBD1, 5 bases. V was pared by 6 bases and J by 8 bases, with 14 bases between. Germline loops: CDR1 MNHNS, CDR2 SASEGT. The CDR3 is 13 amino acids. CDR3 protein: CASRKAPREPQHF. The CDR3 coding sequence is TGTGCCAGCAGAAAGGCCCCCAGGGAGCCCCAGCATTTT.

The chain combines TRBV10-1 with TRBJ2-1; 8 bases match TRBD2. Germline V gene sequence: CDR1 WNHNN, CDR2 SYGVQD (reference sequence). The CDR3 length is 15 residues. V lost 3 bases and J lost 3; bases outside the gene matches: 4. CDR3 loop: CASSDRAGVYNEQFF. In DNA, the CDR3 is TGCGCCAGCAGTGACCGAGCGGGGGTCTACAATGAGCAGTTCTTC.

This chain connects TRBV18 to TRBJ1-5; D gene unclear. CDR1 is KGHSH, CDR2 LQKENI, per germline. Trimming pared 3 bases from V and 2 bases from J, leaving 11 bases between. This CDR3 has 15 amino acids. CDR3 in amino acids: CASSPNDKGNQPQHF. The CDR3 DNA reads TGTGCCAGCTCACCTAATGACAAAGGCAATCAGCCCCAGCATTTT.

CDR3 loop: CASSSQADYGYTF. For the CDR3, the DNA is TGTGCCAGCAGTTCCCAAGCTGACTATGGCTACACCTTC. The J gene is TRBJ1-2, the V gene TRBV6-5; no clear D. The germline V gene encodes CDR1 MNHEY and CDR2 SVGAGI. The CDR3 spans 13 residues. The ends were cut back, 4 bases at V and 3 bases at J, with 9 bases in the middle.

The chain is built from TRBV5-1 and TRBJ1-4; 8 bases match TRBD1. Germline lookup yields CDR1 SGHRS and CDR2 YFSETQ. The CDR3 runs 15 residues. The V and J ends lost 2 bases and 3 bases, in that order; junction bases with no gene match: 3. For the CDR3, the DNA is TGCGCCAGCAGCTTATACAGGGGGGCTAATGAAAAACTGTTTTTT. It is translated as CASSLYRGANEKLFF.

This clone showed up just a few times. This chain links TRBV4-3 with TRBJ2-1; 8 positions agree with TRBD1. There are 17 residues in the CDR3. Germline V gene lookup returns CDR1 LGHNA and CDR2 YSLEER. The junction had 6 bases not matched to a gene; V was cut back by 1 base and J by 1 base. CDR3 sequence (DNA): TGCGCCAGCAGCCAAGTGTATACAGGGGGGTCCTACAATGAGCAGTTCTTC. As protein: CASSQVYTGGSYNEQFF.

J is TRBJ2-3 and V is TRBV7-9; 8 nucleotides match TRBD2. V lost 5 bases, J lost 5 bases, and 9 bases stayed unmatched. Germline V gene sequence: CDR1 SEHNR, CDR2 FQNEAQ (reference sequence). The length of the CDR3 is 15 residues. The CDR3 DNA is TGTGCCAGCAGCCTGGGACTAGGGAACCAAGATACGCAGTATTTT. It is translated as CASSLGLGNQDTQYF.

This CDR3 reads CASSFSTGSEQFF. DNA of the CDR3: TGTGCCAGCAGCTTTAGTACGGGGAGTGAGCAGTTCTTC. The V and J genes are TRBV7-6 and TRBJ2-1, with a possible D match to TRBD2 (5 bases). The length of the CDR3 is 13 residues. Germline CDR1 and CDR2: SGHVS and FNYEAQ. V lost 3 bases to trimming and J lost 9 bases, with 12 bases between them.

This clone was found a few times. The CDR3 bases are TGTGCCAGCAGTGACCTAGGCAGGGGGCCTGAAAAACTGTTTTTT. Its protein product is CASSDLGRGPEKLFF. J is TRBJ1-4 and V is TRBV6-1; 8 bases fit TRBD1. This CDR3 has 15 amino acids. In germline, CDR1 is MNHNS, CDR2 SASEGT. Germline trimming cut 3 bases from V and 7 bases from J; bases unmatched to any gene: 7.

This clone was seen a few times. The chain carries TRBV28 and TRBJ1-1; 7 bases map to TRBD1. Trimming at V came to 6 bases and at J to 0 bases, leaving 10 bases not matched to a gene. CDR1 MDHEN and CDR2 SYDVKM come from the germline V gene. This CDR3 spans 16 amino acids. CDR3 nucleotides: TGTGCCAGCAGGTCCCGACGGGACAGCATGAACACTGAAGCTTTCTTT. It codes for CASRSRRDSMNTEAFF.